Shown below are 5 T cell receptor beta chains from a single sample sequenced in a study of monozygotic twins with inflammatory bowel disease. After re-calling the 5' RACE reads, TCRdb lists one entry per CDR3 protein, DNA absent. This sample's clone table lists approximately 400,000 distinct CDR3 sequences. The sequencing sample was made of blood. The receptors here all came from a human donor with ulcerative colitis or Crohn's disease, or a healthy co-twin of an affected twin (not recorded which).

This chain connects TRBV5-1 to TRBJ2-7; absent DNA, TCRdb's TRBD2 call cannot be checked. The CDR3 is 15 residues long. Germline CDR1 reads SGHRS; CDR2 reads YFSETQ. CDR3 loop: CASSLEGLDIYEQYF.

The CDR3 reads CSARDVMADTQYF. The chain joins TRBV20-1 to TRBJ2-3. Germline CDR1 is DFQATT and CDR2 is SNEGSKA (reference sequence). This CDR3 has 13 amino acids.

The chain combines TRBV2 with TRBJ1-5; TCRdb proposes TRBD1, but this gene call is untestable without DNA. CDR1 and CDR2 (germline): SNHLY, FYNNEI. This CDR3 region has 17 residues. The CDR3 region is CASSRFRDRGSNQPQHF.

The rearrangement links TRBV5-6 to TRBJ2-6; checking the TCRdb D call of TRBD2 is not possible without DNA. CDR1 and CDR2 from the germline V gene are SGHDT and YYEEEE. The CDR3 contains 18 residues. The CDR3 is CASSFWTSGSTGANVLTF.

The chain has TRBV10-3 and TRBJ1-4; TCRdb gives TRBD1 as the D gene, but with no DNA this cannot be confirmed. Germline CDR1 and CDR2: ENHRY and SYGVKD. The CDR3 totals 13 residues. The CDR3 loop reads CAISTRGNEKLFF.